A selection of T cell receptor beta chains follows, all from one sample in a study of cytomegalovirus exposure and HLA in healthy donors. TCRdb's copy holds only in-frame clones and misses some; the assay was immunoSEQ multiplex PCR. The sample carries around 200,000 clones, around 81% recorded once. The specimen was PBMCs. The receptors come from a woman in her 50s in good health and CMV-seropositive. Both conserved end residues are part of each CDR3. The D gene is left open where the match is weak.

d_call	v_call	j_call	cdr3_nt	cdr3_aa
-	TRBV20-1	TRBJ2-1	TGCAGTGCTGACTCGCAAAATGAGCAGTTCTTC	CSADSQNEQFF
TRBD2	TRBV27	TRBJ2-3	TGTGCCAGCAGTTTATATCGGGCGGGGGGGCTCACAGATACGCAGTATTTT	CASSLYRAGGLTDTQYF
TRBD1	TRBV6-5	TRBJ2-7	TGTGCCAGCAGTCCTAGACAGGGTTCGGCGTACGAGCAGTACTTC	CASSPRQGSAYEQYF
TRBD2	TRBV4-1	TRBJ2-1	TGCGCCAGCAGCCGGACTAGCGGGGGGGCCGCAGACAATGAGCAGTTCTTC	CASSRTSGGAADNEQFF
-	TRBV5-1	TRBJ1-4	TGCGCCAGCAGCTTGGCCAGAAATGAAAAACTGTTTTTT	CASSLARNEKLFF
-	TRBV5-1	TRBJ2-7	TGCGCCAGCAGCTTGGGGGCCGGCGACGAGCAGTACTTC	CASSLGAGDEQYF
TRBD1	TRBV7-9	TRBJ1-6	TGTGCCAGCAGCTTAACAACAGGGGCATCACCCCTCCACTTT	CASSLTTGASPLHF
-	TRBV6-6	TRBJ2-3	TGTGCCAGCAGCAGTACCACAGATACGCAGTATTTT	CASSSTTDTQYF
TRBD1	TRBV9	TRBJ1-3	TGTGCCAGCAGCGTAGGCCCCCCCCAGGGGGCTTCTGGAAACACCATATATTTT	CASSVGPPQGASGNTIYF
-	TRBV5-1	TRBJ1-5	TGCGCCAGCAGCCGGGGGGTTGGGGAACCCCAGCATTTT	CASSRGVGEPQHF
TRBD2	TRBV4-2	TRBJ2-5	TGTGCCAGCAGCCACTTGACTAGCGGGGAGGGAGAGACCCAGTACTTC	CASSHLTSGEGETQYF
-	TRBV7-9	TRBJ1-1	TGTTCCAGCAGCTTATCCCCAAGCGCTGAAGCTTTCTTT	CSSSLSPSAEAFF
TRBD1	TRBV4-3	TRBJ1-1	TGCGCCAGCAGCCCGAGTTGGGACAGGGACAGGTTTAGTACTGAAGCTTTCTTT	CASSPSWDRDRFSTEAFF
TRBD2	TRBV7-9	TRBJ2-7	TGTGCCAGCGAGCGGGGGGGCTCCTACGAGCAGTACTTC	CASERGGSYEQYF
TRBD1	TRBV28	TRBJ1-4	TGTGCCAGCAGTACAGGGGGCACGGCTAATGAAAAACTGTTTTTT	CASSTGGTANEKLFF